The clone carrying this T cell receptor (beta chain) was counted many times. The antigen is unknown. The DNA ends 3 residues before the CDR3 does, and the rest of the CDR3 is filled in from the germline J gene. The data are from a study of T cell clonality in common variable immunodeficiency. Germline assignment: CDR1 MNHNS and CDR2 SASEGT. V was pared by 4 bases and J by 6 bases, with 12 bases between. The CDR3 sequence is 13 residues long. General observations from the study: Fewer TCRbeta clones were shared among CVID subjects than controls. CVID subjects showed higher TCRbeta clonality than healthy controls.

TCRdb's table, derived via immunoSEQ multiplex PCR, lists solely in-frame clones and lacks some. The sample shows 50,000 to 60,000 clones, none of them appearing just once. What was sequenced was peripheral blood mononuclear cells. The gene calls are TRBV6-1 and TRBJ1-2, with D possibly being TRBD1 (5 bases). This clonotype was sampled from a person between 18 and 70 years old in good health. The part of the CDR3 DNA that was read is TGTGCCAGCAGTGTCGTCAGGGTGGATGGC. Translation gives CASSVVRVDG. The entire CDR3 sequence reads CASSVVRVDGYTF.